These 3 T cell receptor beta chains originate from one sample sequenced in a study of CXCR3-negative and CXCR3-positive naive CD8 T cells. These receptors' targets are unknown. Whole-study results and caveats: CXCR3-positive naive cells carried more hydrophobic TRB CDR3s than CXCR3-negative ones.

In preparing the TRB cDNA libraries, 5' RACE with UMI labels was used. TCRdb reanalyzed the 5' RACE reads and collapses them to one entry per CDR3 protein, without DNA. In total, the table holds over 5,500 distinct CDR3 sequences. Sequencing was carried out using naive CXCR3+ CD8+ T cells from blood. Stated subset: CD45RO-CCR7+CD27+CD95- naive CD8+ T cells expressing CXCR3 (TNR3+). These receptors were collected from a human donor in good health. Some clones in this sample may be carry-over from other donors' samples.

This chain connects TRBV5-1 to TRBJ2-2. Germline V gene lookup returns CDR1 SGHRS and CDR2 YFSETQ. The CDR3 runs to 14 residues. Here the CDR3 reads CASSLARGTGELFF.

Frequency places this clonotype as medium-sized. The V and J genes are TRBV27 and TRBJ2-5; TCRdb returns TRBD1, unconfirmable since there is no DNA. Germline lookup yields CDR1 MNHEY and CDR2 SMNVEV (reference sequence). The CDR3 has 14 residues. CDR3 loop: CASSWTGGGETQYF.

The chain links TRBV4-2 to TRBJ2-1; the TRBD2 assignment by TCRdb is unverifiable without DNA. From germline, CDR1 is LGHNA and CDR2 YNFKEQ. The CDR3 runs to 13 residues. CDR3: CASSLEREKWQFF.